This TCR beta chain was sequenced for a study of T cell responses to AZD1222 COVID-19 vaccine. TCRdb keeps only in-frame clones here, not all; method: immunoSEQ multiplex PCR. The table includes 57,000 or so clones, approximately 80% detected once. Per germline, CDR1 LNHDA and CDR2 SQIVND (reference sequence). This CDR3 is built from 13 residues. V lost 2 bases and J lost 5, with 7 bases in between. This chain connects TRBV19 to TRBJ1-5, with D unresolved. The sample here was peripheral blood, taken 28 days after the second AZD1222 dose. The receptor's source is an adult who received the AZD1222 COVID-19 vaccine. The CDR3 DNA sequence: TGTGCCAGTAGTATATTCGTGGATCAGCCCCAGCATTTT. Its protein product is CASSIFVDQPQHF. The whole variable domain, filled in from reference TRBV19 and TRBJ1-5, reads DGGITQSPKYLFRKEGQNVTLSCEQNLNHDAMYWYRQDPGQGLRLIYYSQIVNDFQKGDIAEGYSVSREKKESFPLTVTSAQKNPTAFYLCASSIFVDQPQHFGDGTRLSIL.